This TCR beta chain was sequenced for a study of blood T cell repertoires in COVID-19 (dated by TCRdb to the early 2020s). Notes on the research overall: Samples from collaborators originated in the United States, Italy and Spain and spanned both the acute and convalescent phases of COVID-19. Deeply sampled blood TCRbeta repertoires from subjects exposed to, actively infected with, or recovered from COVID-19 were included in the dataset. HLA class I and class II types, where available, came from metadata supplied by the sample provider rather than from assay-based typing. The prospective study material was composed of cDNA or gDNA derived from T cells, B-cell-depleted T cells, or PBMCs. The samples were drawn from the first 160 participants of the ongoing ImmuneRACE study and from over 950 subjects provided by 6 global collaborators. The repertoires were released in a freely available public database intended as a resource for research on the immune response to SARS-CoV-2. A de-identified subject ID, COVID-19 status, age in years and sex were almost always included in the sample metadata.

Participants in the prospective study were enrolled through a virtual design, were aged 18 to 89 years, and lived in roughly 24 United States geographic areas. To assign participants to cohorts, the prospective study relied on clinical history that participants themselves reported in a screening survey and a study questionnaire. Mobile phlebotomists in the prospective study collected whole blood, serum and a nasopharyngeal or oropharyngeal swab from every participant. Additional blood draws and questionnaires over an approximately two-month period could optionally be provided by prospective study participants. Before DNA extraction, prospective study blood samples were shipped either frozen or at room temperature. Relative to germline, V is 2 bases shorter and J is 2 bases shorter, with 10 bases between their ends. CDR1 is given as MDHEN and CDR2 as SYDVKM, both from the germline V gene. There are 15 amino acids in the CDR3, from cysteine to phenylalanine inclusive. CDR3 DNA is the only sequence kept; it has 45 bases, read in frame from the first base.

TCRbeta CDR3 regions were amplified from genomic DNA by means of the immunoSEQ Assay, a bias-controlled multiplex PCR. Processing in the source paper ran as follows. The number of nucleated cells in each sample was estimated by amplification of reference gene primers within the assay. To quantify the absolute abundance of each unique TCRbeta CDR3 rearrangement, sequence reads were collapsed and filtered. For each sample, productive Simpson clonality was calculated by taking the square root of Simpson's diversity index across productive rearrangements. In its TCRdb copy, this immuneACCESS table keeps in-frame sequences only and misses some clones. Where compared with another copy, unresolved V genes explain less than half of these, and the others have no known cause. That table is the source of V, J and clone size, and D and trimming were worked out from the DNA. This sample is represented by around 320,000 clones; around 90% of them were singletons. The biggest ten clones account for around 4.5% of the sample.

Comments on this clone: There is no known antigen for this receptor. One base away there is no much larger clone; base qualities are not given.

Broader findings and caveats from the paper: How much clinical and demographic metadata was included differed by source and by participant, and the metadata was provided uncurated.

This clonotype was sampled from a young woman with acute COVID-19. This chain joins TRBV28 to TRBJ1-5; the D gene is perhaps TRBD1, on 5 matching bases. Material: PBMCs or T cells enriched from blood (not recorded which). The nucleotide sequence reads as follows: TGTGCCAGCAGTTTAGTGGGGCGAGGCAATCAGCCCCAGCATTTT. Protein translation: CASSLVGRGNQPQHF. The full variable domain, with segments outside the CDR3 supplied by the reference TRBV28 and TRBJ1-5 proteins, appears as DVKVTQSSRYLVKRTGEKVFLECVQDMDHENMFWYRQDPGLGLRLIYFSYDVKMKEKGDIPEGYSVSREKKERFSLILESASTNQTSMYLCASSLVGRGNQPQHFGDGTRLSIL.